Below, one TCR beta chain is given with its context. The V gene end was trimmed by 4 bases and the J gene end by 0 bases; junction bases not matched to a gene: 11. This CDR3 contains 16 residues. Germline CDR1 SQVTM, CDR2 ANQGSEA. This specimen comes from a study of blood T cell repertoires in COVID-19. Study-level background: COVID-19 samples collected from the United States, Italy and Spain covered acute and convalescent phases. In each case, the material was cDNA or gDNA derived from T cells, B-cell-depleted T cells, or PBMCs.

Original analysis: Estimated nucleated cell counts came from reference gene primer amplification. The assay was immunoSEQ multiplex PCR, and TCRdb's table has in-frame clones only and misses some. V and J calls and clone size are those listed in that table; D and trimming were worked out from the DNA. The data contain about 250,000 clones, roughly 89% of them singletons. This sequence originates from a woman aged 25 to 39 with acute COVID-19. The rearrangement links TRBV29-1 to TRBJ1-1; TRBD1 agrees at 7 bases. Material: PBMCs or T cells enriched from blood (not recorded which). The CDR3 coding sequence is TGCAGCGTTGTGCTGTTACAGGGGATGATGAACACTGAAGCTTTCTTT. It translates to CSVVLLQGMMNTEAFF.